Presented here are 3 T cell receptor beta chains from one specimen sequenced in a study of T cell responses to AZD1222 COVID-19 vaccine. The method was immunoSEQ multiplex PCR; TCRdb's version includes in-frame clones alone and lacks a portion of them. This table has tens of thousands of clones, 65% to 90% appearing once. This sample comprised peripheral blood, obtained on day 0 of AZD1222 vaccination. The source of these receptors is an adult in good health.

The genes are TRBV6-5 and TRBJ2-7; 9 bases line up with TRBD1. V lost 6 bases and J lost 4; bases outside the gene matches: 7. Germline V CDR1 and CDR2: MNHEY, SVGAGI. This CDR3 region has 14 residues. CDR3 in DNA: TGTGCCAGCAGCAGGGGACAGGGTTTTTACGAGCAGTACTTC. Encoded protein: CASSRGQGFYEQYF.

The chain couples TRBV2 to TRBJ1-6; D perhaps matches TRBD1 (6 bases). Trimming pared 5 bases from V and 4 bases from J, leaving 6 bases between. This CDR3 region has 13 residues. Looked up from germline, CDR1 is SNHLY and CDR2 is FYNNEI. CDR3 region: CASSTGYNSPLHF. CDR3 sequence (DNA): TGTGCCAGCAGTACAGGGTATAATTCACCCCTCCACTTT. The full variable domain, with the rest looked up from reference TRBV2 and TRBJ1-6, is EPEVTQTPSHQVTQMGQEVILRCVPISNHLYFYWYRQILGQKVEFLVSFYNNEISEKSEIFDDQFSVERPDGSNFTLKIRSTKLEDSAMYFCASSTGYNSPLHFGNGTRLTVT.

In this sample, this clone turned up once. The rearrangement joins TRBV27 to TRBJ1-2, with a weak D call TRBD1 (6 bases). The germline V gene has CDR1 MNHEY and CDR2 SMNVEV (reference sequence). Trimming removed 3 bases from V and 8 bases from J, with 13 bases in between. The CDR3 covers 13 residues. CDR3 nucleotides: TGTGCCAGCAGTTTGGGGGGGCTGAAAGGCTACACCTTC. Its protein product is CASSLGGLKGYTF.